Below, 14 T cell receptor beta chains from the same sample are listed, as sequenced in a study of T-cell memory formation after mild COVID-19. In TCRdb, the 5' RACE reads were re-called with MiXCR into one record per CDR3 protein. The table includes about 450,000 distinct CDR3 sequences, roughly a quarter detected once. The sequenced sample consisted of PBMCs or a T cell subset sorted from them (not recorded which). The receptors originated from an adult woman who had mild COVID-19 (a few samples of this study predate the infection). Cell type and time point are not known.

The CDR3 protein is CATPDRGDLYGYTF. CDR3 nucleotides: TGTGCCACCCCGGACAGGGGGGACTTATATGGCTACACCTTC. V is TRBV6-1 and J is TRBJ1-2; 10 bases are shared with TRBD1. CDR1 is MNHNS, CDR2 SASEGT, per germline. Germline trimming cut 10 bases from V and 5 bases from J; bases unmatched to any gene: 10. CDR3 length equals 14 residues.

This clonotype was observed a single time. The chain uses TRBV7-9 and TRBJ2-1; either TRBD1 or TRBD2 may supply D (7 bases each). V was pared by 5 bases and J by 6 bases, with 14 bases between. CDR1 is SEHNR and CDR2 is FQNEAQ in the germline V gene (reference sequence). The CDR3 covers 14 residues. This CDR3 is CASSTDREGNEQFF. The CDR3 coding sequence is TGTGCCAGCAGCACCGACAGGGAGGGCAATGAGCAGTTCTTC.

The chain carries TRBV7-3 and TRBJ2-1, with D tentatively TRBD1 or TRBD2 (5 bases each). CDR3 length equals 13 residues. CDR1 is SGHTA and CDR2 is FQGTGA in the germline V gene. V was clipped by 8 bases and J by 15 bases, with 23 bases between them. The CDR3: CASSRPGTNVWFF. Here the CDR3 DNA reads TGTGCCAGCTCCAGACCGGGGACCAACGTCTGGTTCTTC.

J is TRBJ1-1 and V is TRBV29-1; D possibly corresponds to TRBD1 (6 bases). The V end was cut by 4 bases, the J end by 4 bases, with 10 bases between. Germline CDR1 reads SQVTM; CDR2 reads ANQGSEA. The CDR3 runs to 12 residues. In nucleotides, the CDR3 is TGCAGCGTTGTGAGGGGGACCACTGAAGCTTTCTTT. This sequence encodes CSVVRGTTEAFF.

V and J are TRBV4-2 and TRBJ1-2, with a possible D match to TRBD1 (5 bases). Trimming removed 0 bases at V and 2 bases at J, with 10 bases between. The CDR3 spans 15 residues. From germline, CDR1 is LGHNA and CDR2 YNFKEQ. CDR3 coding DNA: TGTGCCAGCAGCCAAGATTGGGGCGGAAACTATGGCTACACCTTC. The encoded protein is CASSQDWGGNYGYTF.

V is TRBV25-1 and J is TRBJ1-1; no reliable D call. V lost 3 bases and J 5 bases, leaving 16 bases between the germline ends. Germline CDR1 and CDR2: MGHDK and SYGVNS. This CDR3 contains 15 residues. The CDR3 region has the DNA TGTGCCAGCAGTGAGACAAAAAACCGCGGGACTGAAGCTTTCTTT. Translating it yields CASSETKNRGTEAFF.

In its sample, this clonotype was seen a few times. CDR3 protein: CASSQVGGPETQYF. The DNA for the CDR3 is TGTGCCAGCAGCCAGGTGGGGGGCCCAGAGACCCAGTACTTC. The chain couples TRBV7-9 to TRBJ2-5; either TRBD1 or TRBD2 may supply D (6 bases each). This CDR3 is 14 amino acids long. Germline values: CDR1 SEHNR, CDR2 FQNEAQ (reference sequence). V gave up 5 bases and J gave up 4 bases, with 14 bases separating them. Looking up the rest from reference TRBV7-9 and TRBJ2-5 gives the full variable domain: DTGVSQNPRHKITKRGQNVTFRCDPISEHNRLYWYRQTLGQGPEFLTYFQNEAQLEKSRLLSDRFSAERPKGSFSTLEIQRTEQGDSAMYLCASSQVGGPETQYFGPGTRLLVL.

V is TRBV6-5 and J is TRBJ1-2; 8 positions match TRBD1. The CDR3 is made up of 15 amino acids. Trimming cost V 4 bases and J 4 bases; bases outside gene matches: 8. Germline V lookup: CDR1 MNHEY, CDR2 SVGAGI. CDR3 nucleotide sequence: TGTGCCAGCAGTTCCGGACAGGGCCGGGGCTATGGCTACACCTTC. Translation gives CASSSGQGRGYGYTF.

The table lists this clonotype with a few counts. CDR3: CAWSVGGKAFF. In DNA form, the CDR3 reads TGTGCCTGGAGTGTAGGAGGGAAAGCTTTCTTT. This sequence joins TRBV30 and TRBJ1-1; D gene ambiguous. The CDR3 extends over 11 amino acids. V lost 0 bases, J lost 9 bases, and 8 bases lay in between. Germline CDR1 is GTSNPN and CDR2 is SVGIG (reference sequence). Supplemented by reference TRBV30 and TRBJ1-1, the full variable domain reads SQTIHQWPATLVQPVGSPLSLECTVEGTSNPNLYWYRQAAGRGLQLLFYSVGIGQISSEVPQNLSASRPQDRQFILSSKKLLLSDSGFYLCAWSVGGKAFFGQGTRLTVV.

This rearrangement joins TRBV5-1 to TRBJ2-7; D tentatively reads TRBD1 or TRBD2 (5 bases each). In germline, CDR1 is SGHRS, CDR2 YFSETQ. V was pared by 2 bases and J by 4 bases, with 19 bases between. The CDR3 runs 16 residues. The CDR3 nucleotides read TGCGCCAGCAGCTTCACGTCCGGGACGGGTATTTACGAGCAGTACTTC. Translating gives CASSFTSGTGIYEQYF.

This clonotype was detected a few times. The rearrangement links TRBV4-1 to TRBJ1-1; D is ambiguous. In germline, CDR1 is MGHRA, CDR2 YSYEKL. The length of the CDR3 is 14 residues. Trimming shortened V by 4 bases and J by 0 bases, and 9 bases separated the two germline ends. CDR3 sequence (DNA): TGCGCCAGCAGCCCCAGGCCTTTGAACACTGAAGCTTTCTTT. Residues: CASSPRPLNTEAFF.

This clonotype was picked up many times. The CDR3 is CASGEGTFYGYTF. Written as DNA, the CDR3 is TGTGCTAGTGGTGAGGGGACCTTCTATGGCTACACCTTC. The chain recombines TRBV12-5 with TRBJ1-2; D is perhaps TRBD1 (5 bases). The germline CDR1 and CDR2 sequences are LGHNT and FRNRAP. The length of the CDR3 is 13 residues. V dropped 5 bases and J dropped 4 bases, with 11 bases sitting between them.

The chain couples TRBV11-3 to TRBJ2-1, with 7 bases aligning to TRBD2. The germline V gene has CDR1 SGHNT and CDR2 YENEEA. After removal of 7 bases from V and 7 bases from J, the junction contained 13 bases not matched to a gene. This CDR3 contains 15 residues. DNA of the CDR3: TGTGCCAGCAACCCTGACGGCGGGAGTCAAAATGAGCAGTTCTTC. It yields the protein CASNPDGGSQNEQFF.

This clonotype occurred a few times. The chain recombines TRBV20-1 with TRBJ1-1, with 7 bases identical to TRBD1. J lost 2 bases, V lost 0 bases, and 6 bases had no gene match. CDR3 length: 15 residues. CDR1 is DFQATT and CDR2 is SNEGSKA in the germline V gene (reference sequence). Here the CDR3 reads CSAREPRGLNTEAFF. In DNA form, the CDR3 reads TGCAGTGCTAGAGAACCCAGGGGGTTAAACACTGAAGCTTTCTTT.